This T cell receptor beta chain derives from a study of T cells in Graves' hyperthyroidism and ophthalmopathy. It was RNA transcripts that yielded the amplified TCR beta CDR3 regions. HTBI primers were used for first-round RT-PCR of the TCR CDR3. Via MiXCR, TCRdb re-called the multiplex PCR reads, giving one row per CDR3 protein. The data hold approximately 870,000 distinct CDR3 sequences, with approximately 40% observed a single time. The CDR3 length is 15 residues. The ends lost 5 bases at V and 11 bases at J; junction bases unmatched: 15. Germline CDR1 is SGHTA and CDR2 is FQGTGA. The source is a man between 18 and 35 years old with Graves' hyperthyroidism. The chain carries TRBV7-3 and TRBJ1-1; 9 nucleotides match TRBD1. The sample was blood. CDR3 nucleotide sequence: TGTGCCAGCAGCACGACAGCGGGACAGGGCACTGGGGCTTTCTTT. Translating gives CASSTTAGQGTGAFF.